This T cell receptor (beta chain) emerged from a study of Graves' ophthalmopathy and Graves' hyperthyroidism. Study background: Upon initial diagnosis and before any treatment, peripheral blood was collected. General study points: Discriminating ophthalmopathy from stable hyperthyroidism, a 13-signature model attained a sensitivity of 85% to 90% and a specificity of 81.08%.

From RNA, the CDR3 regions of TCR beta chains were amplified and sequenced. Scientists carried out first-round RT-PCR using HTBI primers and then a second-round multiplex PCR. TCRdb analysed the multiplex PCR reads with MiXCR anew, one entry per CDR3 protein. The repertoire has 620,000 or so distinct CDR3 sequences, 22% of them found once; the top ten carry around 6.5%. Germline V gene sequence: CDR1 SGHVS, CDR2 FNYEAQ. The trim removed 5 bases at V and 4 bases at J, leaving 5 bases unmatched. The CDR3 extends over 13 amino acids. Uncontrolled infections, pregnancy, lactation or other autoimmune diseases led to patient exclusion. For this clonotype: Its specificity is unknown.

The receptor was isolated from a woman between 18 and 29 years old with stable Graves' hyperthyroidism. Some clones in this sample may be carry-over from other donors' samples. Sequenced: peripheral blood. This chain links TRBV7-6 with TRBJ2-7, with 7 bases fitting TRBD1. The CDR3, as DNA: TGTGCCAGCAGCCTACAGGACAGGTACGAGCAGTACTTC. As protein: CASSLQDRYEQYF.